The present T cell receptor (beta chain) was sequenced within a study of T-cell reconstitution after alpha-beta-depleted transplantation in children. In its sample, this clonotype was seen a few times. CDR3 length: 12 amino acids. V was clipped by 3 bases and J by 6 bases, with 9 bases between them. The germline V gene has CDR1 DFQATT and CDR2 SNEGSKA (reference sequence). Unique molecular identifiers were built into the TCRbeta library. TCRdb analysed the PCR reads with MiXCR anew, one entry per CDR3 protein. The repertoire holds hundreds of thousands of distinct CDR3 sequences, with roughly 33% as singletons.

The chain combines TRBV20-1 with TRBJ1-5, with no clear D. This sample comprised PBMCs from the stem cell graft donor, obtained from the stem cell graft. This TCR derives from a human donor who donated a stem cell graft to a child with aplastic anemia. CDR3 residues: CSARRVPQPQHF. DNA for the CDR3: TGCAGTGCTAGGCGGGTACCTCAGCCCCAGCATTTT.